Listed below are T cell receptor beta chains from one sample, sequenced in a study of T-cell reconstitution after alpha-beta-depleted transplantation in children. One entry per CDR3 protein results from TCRdb running MiXCR on the PCR reads. Of just over 350,000 distinct CDR3 sequences listed, more than 10% are singletons. The sequencing here drew on PBMCs, taken from the stem cell graft. Receptor source: a human donor who donated a stem cell graft to a child with Fanconi anemia. The CDR3 runs from the conserved cysteine through the conserved F or W. The D gene is left open where the match is weak. Rows may omit the clone size; those that give it use once, few, many or a size class.

J gene: TRBJ1-3
D gene: .
V gene: TRBV7-9
clone size: few
CDR3 DNA: TGTGCCAGCAGCCGGCTGGGGGCTATAGGAAACACCATATATTTT
CDR3 protein: CASSRLGAIGNTIYF

J gene: TRBJ2-3
D gene: .
V gene: TRBV5-1
clone size: many
CDR3 DNA: TGCGCCAGCAGCTCCGGCTCGGGGTTCGGTACGCAGTATTTT
CDR3 protein: CASSSGSGFGTQYF

J gene: TRBJ1-2
D gene: .
V gene: TRBV12-3/TRBV12-4
clone size: few
CDR3 DNA: TGTGCCAGCAGTTTAAACGGGCAGGGTCTCTATGGCTACACCTTC
CDR3 protein: CASSLNGQGLYGYTF

J gene: TRBJ1-5
D gene: TRBD1
V gene: TRBV20-1
clone size: .
CDR3 DNA: TGCAGTGCGATCCCCGACAGGGGGCTTCAGCCCCAGCATTTT
CDR3 protein: CSAIPDRGLQPQHF

J gene: TRBJ2-5
D gene: TRBD1
V gene: TRBV5-6
clone size: few
CDR3 DNA: TGTGCCAGCAGCGCGACAGGGCAAGAGACCCAGTACTTC
CDR3 protein: CASSATGQETQYF

J gene: TRBJ2-4
D gene: .
V gene: TRBV7-9
clone size: .
CDR3 DNA: TGTGCCAGCAGCTTAGCGGCAGGGAGTGCCAAAAACATTCAGTACTTC
CDR3 protein: CASSLAAGSAKNIQYF

J gene: TRBJ2-1
D gene: TRBD2
V gene: TRBV5-8
clone size: .
CDR3 DNA: TGTGCCAGCAGCTCCCCTTTCGGCGGGGGGGCCAATGAGCAGTTCTTC
CDR3 protein: CASSSPFGGGANEQFF

J gene: TRBJ2-7
D gene: TRBD2
V gene: TRBV12-3/TRBV12-4
clone size: .
CDR3 DNA: TGTGCCAGCAGTTCGACCGGGAGGGTCTCCTACGAGCAGTACTTC
CDR3 protein: CASSSTGRVSYEQYF

J gene: TRBJ2-5
D gene: .
V gene: TRBV5-1
clone size: many
CDR3 DNA: TGCGCCAGCAGCTTAAGACAGGACCGGGGCCAGTACTTC
CDR3 protein: CASSLRQDRGQYF

J gene: TRBJ1-2
D gene: .
V gene: TRBV6-5
clone size: few
CDR3 DNA: TGTGCCAGCAGTTACGGGGCTGGCTACACCTTC
CDR3 protein: CASSYGAGYTF

J gene: TRBJ2-5
D gene: .
V gene: TRBV15
clone size: few
CDR3 DNA: TGTGCCACCAGCAGAGATAGCCACCCCCAAGAGACCCAGTACTTC
CDR3 protein: CATSRDSHPQETQYF